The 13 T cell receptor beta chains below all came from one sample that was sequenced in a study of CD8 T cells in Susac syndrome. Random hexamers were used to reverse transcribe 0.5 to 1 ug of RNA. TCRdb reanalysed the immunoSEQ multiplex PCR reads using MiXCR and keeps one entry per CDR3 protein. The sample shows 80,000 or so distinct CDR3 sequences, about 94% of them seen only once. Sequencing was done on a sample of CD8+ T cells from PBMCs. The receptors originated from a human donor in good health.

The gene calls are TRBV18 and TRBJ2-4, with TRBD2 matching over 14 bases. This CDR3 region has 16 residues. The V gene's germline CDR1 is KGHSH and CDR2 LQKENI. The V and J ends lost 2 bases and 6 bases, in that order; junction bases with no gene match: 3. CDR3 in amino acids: CASSPGLAGGGNIQYF. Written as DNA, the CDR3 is TGTGCCAGCTCACCAGGACTAGCGGGGGGCGGAAACATTCAGTACTTC.

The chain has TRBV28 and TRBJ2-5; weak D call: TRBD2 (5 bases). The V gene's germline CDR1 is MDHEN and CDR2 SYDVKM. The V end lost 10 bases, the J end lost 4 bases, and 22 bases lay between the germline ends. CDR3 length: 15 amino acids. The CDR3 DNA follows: TGTGCCACCCGAGGTTCGGGGAACGTGCGAGAGACCCAGTACTTC. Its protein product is CATRGSGNVRETQYF. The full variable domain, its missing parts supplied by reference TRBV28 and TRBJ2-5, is DVKVTQSSRYLVKRTGEKVFLECVQDMDHENMFWYRQDPGLGLRLIYFSYDVKMKEKGDIPEGYSVSREKKERFSLILESASTNQTSMYLCATRGSGNVRETQYFGPGTRLLVL.

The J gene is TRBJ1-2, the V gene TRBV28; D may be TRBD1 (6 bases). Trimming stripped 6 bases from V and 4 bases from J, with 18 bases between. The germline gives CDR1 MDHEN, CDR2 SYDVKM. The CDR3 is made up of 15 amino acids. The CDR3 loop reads CASSHPGYRAYGYTF. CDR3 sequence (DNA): TGTGCCAGCAGCCACCCCGGTTACAGGGCCTATGGCTACACCTTC.

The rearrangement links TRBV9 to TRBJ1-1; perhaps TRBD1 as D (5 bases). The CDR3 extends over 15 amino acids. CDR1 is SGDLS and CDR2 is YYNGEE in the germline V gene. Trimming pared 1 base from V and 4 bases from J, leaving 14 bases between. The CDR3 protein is CASSVPQGSTTEAFF. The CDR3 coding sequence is TGTGCCAGCAGCGTACCTCAGGGCTCTACCACTGAAGCTTTCTTT.

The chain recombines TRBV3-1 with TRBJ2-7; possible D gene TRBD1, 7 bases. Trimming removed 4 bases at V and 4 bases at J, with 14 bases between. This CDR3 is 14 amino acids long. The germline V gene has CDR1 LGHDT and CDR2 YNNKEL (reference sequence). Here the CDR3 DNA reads TGTGCCAGCAGCCGCGCGGGACAGAGATACGAGCAGTACTTC. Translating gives CASSRAGQRYEQYF.

CDR3 nucleotides: TGTGCCAGCAGTTCCCGCCCTAGGGAGGGCTACACCTTC. Encoded protein: CASSSRPREGYTF. The genes are TRBV12-3 or TRBV12-4 and TRBJ1-2; D uncertain. CDR3 length equals 13 residues. V was pared by 4 bases and J by 8 bases, with 14 bases between.

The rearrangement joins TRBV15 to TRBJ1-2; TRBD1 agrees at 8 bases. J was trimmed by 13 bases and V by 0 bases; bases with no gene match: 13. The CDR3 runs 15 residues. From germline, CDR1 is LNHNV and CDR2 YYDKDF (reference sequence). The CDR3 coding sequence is TGTGCCACCAGCAGAGATCCAGGAAGGGACAGGCGTTTCACCTTC. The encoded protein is CATSRDPGRDRRFTF.

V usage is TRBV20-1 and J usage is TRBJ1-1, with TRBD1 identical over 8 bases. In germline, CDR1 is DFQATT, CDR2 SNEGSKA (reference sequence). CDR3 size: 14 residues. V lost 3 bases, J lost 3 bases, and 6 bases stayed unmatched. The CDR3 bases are TGCAGTGCTAGTTCCGTACAGGGGGACACTGAAGCTTTCTTT. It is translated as CSASSVQGDTEAFF.

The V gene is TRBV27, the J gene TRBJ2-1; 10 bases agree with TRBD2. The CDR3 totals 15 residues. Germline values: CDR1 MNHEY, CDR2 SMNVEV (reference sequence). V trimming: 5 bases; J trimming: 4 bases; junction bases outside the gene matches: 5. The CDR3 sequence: CASSTPSGGYNEQFF. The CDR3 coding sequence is TGTGCCAGCAGTACCCCTAGCGGGGGATACAATGAGCAGTTCTTC.

DNA for the CDR3: TGCGCCAGCAGCCAAGAACTCGGCGGGCATGGCTACACCTTC. Its protein product is CASSQELGGHGYTF. The V and J genes are TRBV4-1 and TRBJ1-2; D not resolved. Germline V CDR1 and CDR2: MGHRA, YSYEKL. V was pared by 0 bases and J by 6 bases, with 11 bases between. This CDR3 has 14 residues.

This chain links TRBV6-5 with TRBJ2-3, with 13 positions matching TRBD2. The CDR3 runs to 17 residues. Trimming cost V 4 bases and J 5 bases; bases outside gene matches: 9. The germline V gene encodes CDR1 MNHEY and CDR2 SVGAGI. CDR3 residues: CASSSTSGGALRDTQYF. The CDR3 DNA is TGTGCCAGCAGTTCCACTAGCGGGGGGGCCCTTCGAGATACGCAGTATTTT.

The CDR3 DNA is TGTGCCAGCAGCTTGACTCGGTACCTCACCGGGGAGCTGTTTTTT. Translated: CASSLTRYLTGELFF. This chain links TRBV7-9 with TRBJ2-2; no reliable D call. V shed 3 bases and J shed 4 bases, with 12 bases lying between them. From germline, CDR1 is SEHNR and CDR2 FQNEAQ (reference sequence). The CDR3 runs 15 residues.

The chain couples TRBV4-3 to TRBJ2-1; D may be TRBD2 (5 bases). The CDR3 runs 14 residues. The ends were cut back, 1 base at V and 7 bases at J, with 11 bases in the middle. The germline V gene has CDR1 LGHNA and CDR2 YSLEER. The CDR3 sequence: CASSQGDRRNEQFF. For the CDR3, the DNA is TGCGCCAGCAGCCAAGGCGACCGGAGGAATGAGCAGTTCTTC.